Listed below are T cell receptor beta chains from one sample, sequenced in a study of regulatory T cells in long-lasting Graves disease. Using its own MiXCR run on the multiplex PCR reads, TCRdb lists one record per CDR3 protein. The sample contains a few hundred thousand distinct CDR3 sequences, about a sixth of which appear only once. The same sample was also studied in work on T cells in Graves' hyperthyroidism and ophthalmopathy.

Material: peripheral blood mononuclear cells (PBMCs), obtained at new diagnosis, from a patient treated with antithyroid drugs. These TCRs come from a man aged 35-49 years with Graves disease. Both conserved end residues are part of each CDR3.

v_call: TRBV27; cdr3_aa: CATQRAKGATYEQYF
v_call: TRBV7-8; cdr3_aa: CASSFSSGGERETQYF
v_call: TRBV4-1; cdr3_aa: CASSQDQYYQPQHF
v_call: TRBV7-2; cdr3_aa: CASSPRGDQPQHF
v_call: TRBV20-1; cdr3_aa: CSAGSSIPDTQYF
v_call: TRBV28; cdr3_aa: CASSLRGQGANTIYF
v_call: TRBV2; cdr3_aa: CASSRSGGYQETQYF
v_call: TRBV11-1; cdr3_aa: CASSLPGQYQETQYF
v_call: TRBV12-3/TRBV12-4; cdr3_aa: CASSLAGQRGLRNEQFF
v_call: TRBV19; cdr3_aa: CASASRGGHNEQFF
v_call: TRBV5-8; cdr3_aa: CASSDLRTTTNEKLFF
v_call: TRBV20-1; cdr3_aa: CSAPDYPGADTQYF
v_call: TRBV3-2; cdr3_aa: CASSQETHLSFGTSYEQYF
v_call: TRBV20-1; cdr3_aa: CSATDRAYGYTF
v_call: TRBV6-2/TRBV6-3; cdr3_aa: CASSSPRLDTQYF
v_call: TRBV11-1; cdr3_aa: CASSPQGPWGETQYF
v_call: TRBV3-1; cdr3_aa: CASSPRDRQETQYF
v_call: TRBV7-6; cdr3_aa: CASSLVTPTGELFF
v_call: TRBV2; cdr3_aa: CASMTTGQEALF
v_call: TRBV28; cdr3_aa: CASSNPRQGIHF
v_call: TRBV7-6; cdr3_aa: CASSQDRHEGEGETQYF
v_call: TRBV28; cdr3_aa: CASSSGQSYNEQFF
v_call: TRBV28; cdr3_aa: CASRWGAATEAFF
v_call: TRBV27; cdr3_aa: CASSPIELNTEAFF
v_call: TRBV5-6; cdr3_aa: CASRGYGLAGTYEQYF
v_call: TRBV12-3/TRBV12-4; cdr3_aa: CASRGTSNPGELFF
v_call: TRBV27; cdr3_aa: CASSMGGEAFF
v_call: TRBV10-3; cdr3_aa: CATQEAGGNEQFF
v_call: TRBV29-1; cdr3_aa: CSVWGPGTGELFF
v_call: TRBV4-3; cdr3_aa: CASSQDVLAGGRNEQFF
v_call: TRBV2; cdr3_aa: CASRRPMGNSPLHF
v_call: TRBV28; cdr3_aa: CASSLFQRGGSGELFF
v_call: TRBV28; cdr3_aa: CASNALGEGTEQFF
v_call: TRBV2; cdr3_aa: CASNLQGSTEAFF
v_call: TRBV7-3; cdr3_aa: CASRPASNTGELFF
v_call: TRBV7-8; cdr3_aa: CASSLRFGTPNEKLFF
v_call: TRBV9; cdr3_aa: CASSVERGSDTQYF
v_call: TRBV11-2; cdr3_aa: CASSLARAGGSQETQYF
v_call: TRBV24-1; cdr3_aa: CATSVTSGVLDEQFF
v_call: TRBV18; cdr3_aa: CASSDRNRGLGNIQYF
v_call: TRBV6-2/TRBV6-3; cdr3_aa: CATGGGAQETQYF